The 21 T cell receptor beta chains below come from one sample, sequenced in a study of cytomegalovirus exposure and HLA in healthy donors. The PCR had 60 Vbeta and 13 Jbeta primers. Here immunoSEQ multiplex PCR was the method, and the copy in TCRdb shows in-frame clones only, minus some. The sample consists of about 130,000 clones, about 80% of them appearing once. Sequencing was performed on PBMCs. Source of these receptors: a man in his thirties or forties in good health and CMV-seronegative.

The chain links TRBV11-2 to TRBJ1-2; D may be TRBD1 (5 bases). This CDR3 comprises 13 residues. Germline CDR1 reads SGHAT; CDR2 reads FQNNGV. The V and J ends lost 5 bases and 7 bases respectively, with 14 bases between them. This CDR3 reads CASSLGGETGYTF. CDR3 nucleotide sequence: TGTGCCAGCAGCCTGGGGGGTGAGACTGGCTACACCTTC.

In regard to this clone: A junction boundary mismatches the germline segment, possibly from a read error. This chain joins TRBV6-5 and TRBJ2-7; 9 bases line up with TRBD1. Germline loops: CDR1 MNHEY, CDR2 SVGAGI. The CDR3 is made up of 13 amino acids. CDR3 nucleotide sequence: TGTGCCAGCAGTCTAAGACAGGGGGAGGTGGAGCACTTC. Its protein is CASSLRQGEVEHF.

This clone has a handful of counts. The chain recombines TRBV30 with TRBJ2-5; perhaps TRBD2 as D (6 bases). The CDR3 spans 14 residues. Trimming removed 2 bases from V and 4 bases from J, with 14 bases in between. The germline V gene encodes CDR1 GTSNPN and CDR2 SVGIG (reference sequence). In nucleotides, the CDR3 is TGTGCCTGGAGTCTTGGGCTGGGGGGAGAGACCCAGTACTTC. This codes for CAWSLGLGGETQYF.

CDR3 residues: CASSFNRDTEAFF. The CDR3 DNA follows: TGTGCCAGCAGCTTCAACAGGGACACTGAAGCTTTCTTT. This sequence joins TRBV5-5 and TRBJ1-1; a possible D gene is TRBD1 (6 bases). From germline, CDR1 is SGHKS and CDR2 YYEKEE (reference sequence). The CDR3 runs to 13 residues. V gave up 2 bases and J gave up 3 bases, with 8 bases separating them.

This clone was seen more than once but under ten times. The genes are TRBV5-1 and TRBJ1-1, with a tentative D call TRBD1 (5 bases). The ends were cut back, 0 bases at V and 3 bases at J, with 6 bases in the middle. The CDR3 has 13 residues. The germline CDR1 and CDR2 sequences are SGHRS and YFSETQ. DNA for the CDR3: TGCGCCAGCAGCTTGGGGGGGGACACTGAAGCTTTCTTT. It translates to CASSLGGDTEAFF.

This clone showed up just once. Given the absence of the conserved phenylalanine or tryptophan at the CDR3 end, a read error is likely. V and J are TRBV5-4 and TRBJ1-2; TRBD1 aligns across 7 bases. This CDR3 has 13 residues. Germline V lookup: CDR1 SGHNT, CDR2 YYREEE (reference sequence). With 4 bases clipped from V and 3 bases from J, the junction kept 3 bases outside the gene matches. CDR3 protein: CASSMTGYYGYTS. CDR3 nucleotides: TGTGCCAGCAGCATGACAGGGTACTATGGCTACACCTCC.

The rearrangement links TRBV2 to TRBJ1-2; 9 bases map to TRBD1. J was trimmed by 7 bases and V by 4 bases; bases with no gene match: 4. The CDR3 length is 13 residues. CDR1 and CDR2 from the germline V gene are SNHLY and FYNNEI. The DNA for the CDR3 is TGTGCCAGCAGTGGGGACAGGGCGGCTGGCTACACCTTC. Its protein product is CASSGDRAAGYTF.

The genes are TRBV6-5 and TRBJ2-1; TRBD1 aligns across 9 bases. The CDR3 is 15 amino acids. V was clipped by 7 bases and J by 8 bases; unmatched bases: 12. The germline V gene encodes CDR1 MNHEY and CDR2 SVGAGI. The CDR3 DNA reads as TGTGCCAGCACCCAGCCGGGACAGGGCTCCGATGAGCAGTTCTTC. This sequence encodes CASTQPGQGSDEQFF.

This clone was detected many times. The rearrangement links TRBV5-4 to TRBJ2-3, with D possibly being TRBD2 (6 bases). Trimming took off 4 bases at V and 1 base at J, with 16 bases between the two ends. Germline loops: CDR1 SGHNT, CDR2 YYREEE (reference sequence). The CDR3 is made up of 16 amino acids. CDR3 sequence: CASSEGGLGGTDTQYF. CDR3 coding DNA: TGTGCCAGCAGCGAGGGAGGACTTGGTGGCACAGATACGCAGTATTTT.

J is TRBJ1-1 and V is TRBV23-1; maybe TRBD1 (5 bases). TRBV23-1 counts as an open reading frame of uncertain function. V was trimmed by 0 bases and J by 1 base, leaving 9 bases between them. The CDR3 has 15 amino acids. CDR3 region: CASSQSGRANTEAFF. CDR3 sequence (DNA): TGCGCCAGCAGTCAATCAGGCAGGGCGAACACTGAAGCTTTCTTT.

This clone was picked up one time. CDR3 loop: CASSYRTVSSYEQYF. The CDR3 nucleotides read TGTGCCAGCAGTTATAGGACAGTCAGCTCCTACGAGCAGTACTTC. This sequence joins TRBV6-5 and TRBJ2-7; a possible D gene is TRBD1 (6 bases). With 3 bases removed from V and 0 bases from J, the gap between germline ends came to 12 bases. CDR1 and CDR2 (germline): MNHEY, SVGAGI. CDR3 size: 15 residues.

This clone appeared a single time. This chain links TRBV13 with TRBJ1-1, with a possible D match to TRBD1 (5 bases). CDR3 length: 15 residues. Deletions cut 5 bases from V and 8 bases from J, with 21 bases between. Germline CDR1 is PRHDT and CDR2 is FYEKMQ (reference sequence). CDR3 in DNA: TGTGCCAGCAGCCCCGCGGGGGGGTGGGTTATGGAAGCTTTCTTT. It yields the protein CASSPAGGWVMEAFF.

Only a few counts were recorded for this clone. This chain joins TRBV5-1 and TRBJ1-1; D perhaps matches TRBD1 (5 bases). The CDR3 totals 15 residues. V shed 0 bases and J shed 4 bases, with 13 bases lying between them. CDR1 and CDR2 from the germline V gene are SGHRS and YFSETQ. The CDR3 DNA reads TGCGCCAGCAGCTTGGGGGCAGGGCAGCCCACTGAAGCTTTCTTT. Its translation: CASSLGAGQPTEAFF.

The chain has TRBV29-1 and TRBJ1-5; D might be TRBD1 (5 bases). Deletions cut 6 bases from V and 3 bases from J, with 18 bases between. In germline, CDR1 is SQVTM, CDR2 ANQGSEA. The CDR3 has 15 residues. In DNA, the CDR3 is TGCAGCGTCGGGGGAGGGAGTAATCCCAATCAGCCCCAGCATTTT. Translated, it gives CSVGGGSNPNQPQHF.

The chain joins TRBV20-1 to TRBJ2-7; 7 positions match TRBD1. V was pared by 8 bases and J by 4 bases, with 5 bases of the junction left unmatched. Germline V gives CDR1 DFQATT, CDR2 SNEGSKA (reference sequence). The CDR3 length is 11 residues. The CDR3 DNA follows: TGCAGTTGGCAGGGGGTGTACGAGCAGTACTTC. It codes for CSWQGVYEQYF.

The chain carries TRBV6-1 and TRBJ2-6, with 14 bases that match TRBD2. There are 15 residues in the CDR3. Trimming took 5 bases from V and 10 from J; bases not matched to a gene: 4. Germline V lookup: CDR1 MNHNS, CDR2 SASEGT. The CDR3 nucleotides read TGTGCCAGCAGTCCTAGGACTAGCGGGAGGAACGTCCTGACTTTC. It codes for CASSPRTSGRNVLTF.

The chain joins TRBV5-4 to TRBJ2-5; 9 bases fit TRBD2. The V gene's germline CDR1 is SGHNT and CDR2 YYREEE (reference sequence). This CDR3 is 15 amino acids long. With 0 bases clipped from V and 5 bases from J, the junction kept 5 bases outside the gene matches. The CDR3 DNA sequence: TGTGCCAGCAGCTTGGAACTAGCGGGTCCGGAGACCCAGTACTTC. Protein product: CASSLELAGPETQYF.

Only a few counts were recorded for this clone. The chain has TRBV28 and TRBJ1-1; D remains unclear. V was clipped by 11 bases and J by 7 bases, with 17 bases between them. This CDR3 has 12 amino acids. The germline V gene encodes CDR1 MDHEN and CDR2 SYDVKM. For the CDR3, the DNA is TGTGCCGGGTTAAAATCCGGCGGTGAAGCTTTCTTT. Encoded protein: CAGLKSGGEAFF.

As concerns this clone: One junction end disagrees with the germline gene, perhaps due to a read error. The gene calls are TRBV7-2 and TRBJ2-7; TRBD2 might be the D (6 bases). Germline CDR1 is SGHTA and CDR2 is FQGNSA. CDR3 length: 15 residues. The CDR3 region has the DNA TGCGCCAGCAGCCTAAACCGGGGGTCTGGAAACGAGCAGTACTTC. Residues: CASSLNRGSGNEQYF. Full variable domain (outside the CDR3, taken from reference TRBV7-2 and TRBJ2-7): GAGVSQSPSNKVTEKGKDVELRCDPISGHTALYWYRQSLGQGLEFLIYFQGNSAPDKSGLPSDRFSAERTGGSVSTLTIQRTQQEDSAVYLCASSLNRGSGNEQYFGPGTRLTVT.

The gene calls are TRBV10-3 and TRBJ1-1; 9 nucleotides match TRBD1. This CDR3 is built from 16 residues. CDR1 and CDR2 from the germline V gene are ENHRY and SYGVKD. The V segment lost 4 bases and the J segment 4 bases; nucleotides outside the gene matches: 10. The CDR3 spells CAISGTQGARGTEAFF. CDR3 DNA: TGTGCCATCAGTGGGACACAGGGGGCTAGGGGCACTGAAGCTTTCTTT.

The gene calls are TRBV27 and TRBJ2-1; D unclear. Germline V gene sequence: CDR1 MNHEY, CDR2 SMNVEV (reference sequence). V was shortened by 5 bases and J by 4 bases, with 9 bases between the two germline ends. The CDR3 sequence is 13 residues long. The CDR3 protein is CASSETIYNEQFF. CDR3 DNA: TGTGCCAGCAGTGAAACTATTTACAATGAGCAGTTCTTC.